This TCR beta chain was observed in a study of blood T cell repertoires in COVID-19. The CDR3 sequence is 15 residues long. J gave up 6 bases and V 1 base, and 7 bases lay outside the gene matches. Germline CDR1 KGHSH, CDR2 LQKENI. Clones were read by immunoSEQ multiplex PCR, and TCRdb kept only the in-frame ones, dropping some. The sample records approximately 65,000 clones, more than 80% being singletons. The specimen was PBMCs or T cells enriched from blood (not recorded which). The chain employs TRBV18 and TRBJ2-3; 7 bases are a match to TRBD2. The TCR originated in a woman aged 40 to 50 with acute COVID-19. Here the CDR3 reads CASSPQAGMGDTQYF. DNA of the CDR3: TGTGCCAGCTCACCACAAGCGGGAATGGGGGATACGCAGTATTTT.